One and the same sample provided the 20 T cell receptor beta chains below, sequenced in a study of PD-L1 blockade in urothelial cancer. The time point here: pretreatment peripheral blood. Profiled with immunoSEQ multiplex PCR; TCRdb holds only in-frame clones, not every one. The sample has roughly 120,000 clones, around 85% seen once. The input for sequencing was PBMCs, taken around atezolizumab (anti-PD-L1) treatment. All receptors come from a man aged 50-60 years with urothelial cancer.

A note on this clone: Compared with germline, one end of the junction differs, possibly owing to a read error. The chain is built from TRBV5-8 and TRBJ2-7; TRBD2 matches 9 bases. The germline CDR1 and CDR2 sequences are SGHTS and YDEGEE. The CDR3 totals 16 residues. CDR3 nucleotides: TGTGCCAGCAGCTTGGAGGCGACTAGCGGTTCCTACAAGCAGTACTTC. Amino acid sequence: CASSLEATSGSYKQYF.

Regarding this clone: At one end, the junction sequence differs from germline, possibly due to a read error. CDR3 bases: TGTGCCAGTAGTATAAAGGCGGGGGGTTACACTGAGCAGTTCTTC. Translated, it gives CASSIKAGGYTEQFF. The chain carries TRBV19 and TRBJ2-1; 8 nucleotides line up with TRBD2. CDR1 is LNHDA and CDR2 is SQIVND in the germline V gene (reference sequence). The CDR3 length is 15 residues.

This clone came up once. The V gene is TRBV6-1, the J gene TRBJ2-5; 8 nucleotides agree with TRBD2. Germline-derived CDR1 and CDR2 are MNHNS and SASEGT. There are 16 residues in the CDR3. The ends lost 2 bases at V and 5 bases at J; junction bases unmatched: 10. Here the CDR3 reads CASSETSGGGRETQYF. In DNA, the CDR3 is TGTGCCAGCAGTGAAACTAGCGGAGGGGGGAGGGAGACCCAGTACTTC.

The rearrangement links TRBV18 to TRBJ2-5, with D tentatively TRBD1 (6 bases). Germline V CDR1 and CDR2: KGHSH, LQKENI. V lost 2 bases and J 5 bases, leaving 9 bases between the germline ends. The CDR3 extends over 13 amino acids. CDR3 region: CASSPNRDETQYF. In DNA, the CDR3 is TGTGCCAGCTCACCAAACAGGGACGAGACCCAGTACTTC.

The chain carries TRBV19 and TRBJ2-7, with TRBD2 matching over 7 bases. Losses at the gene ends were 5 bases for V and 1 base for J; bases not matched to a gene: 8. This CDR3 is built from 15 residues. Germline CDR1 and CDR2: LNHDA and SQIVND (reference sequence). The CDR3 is CASSSSSGKSYEQYF. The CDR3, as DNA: TGTGCCAGTAGTTCTTCCAGCGGGAAGTCCTACGAGCAGTACTTC.

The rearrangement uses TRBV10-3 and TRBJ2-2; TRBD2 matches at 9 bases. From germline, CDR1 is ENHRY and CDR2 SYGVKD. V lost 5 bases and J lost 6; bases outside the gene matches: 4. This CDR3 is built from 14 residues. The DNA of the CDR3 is TGTGCCATCAGTCTTAGCGGGAGTCCCGGGGAGCTGTTTTTT. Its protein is CAISLSGSPGELFF.

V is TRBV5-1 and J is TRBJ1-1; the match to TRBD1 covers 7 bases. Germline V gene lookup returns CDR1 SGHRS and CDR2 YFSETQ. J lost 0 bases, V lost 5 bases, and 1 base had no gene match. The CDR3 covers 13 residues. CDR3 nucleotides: TGCGCCAGCAGGGACAGGTTGAACACTGAAGCTTTCTTT. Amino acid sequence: CASRDRLNTEAFF.

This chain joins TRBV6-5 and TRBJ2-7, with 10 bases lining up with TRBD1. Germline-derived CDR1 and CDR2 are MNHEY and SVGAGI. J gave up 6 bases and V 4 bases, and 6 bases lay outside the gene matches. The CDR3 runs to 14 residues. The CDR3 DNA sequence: TGTGCCAGCAGTTTACCGGGACAGGGGAGCGAGCAGTACTTC. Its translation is CASSLPGQGSEQYF.

The chain's CDR3 is CASRPWTGGNQPQHF. The CDR3 nucleotides read TGTGCCAGCAGACCCTGGACAGGGGGCAATCAGCCCCAGCATTTT. The chain couples TRBV28 to TRBJ1-5; 9 bases are a match to TRBD1. The CDR3 length is 15 residues. Germline CDR1 and CDR2: MDHEN and SYDVKM. Unmatched junction bases numbered 5, after V lost 6 bases and J lost 2 bases.

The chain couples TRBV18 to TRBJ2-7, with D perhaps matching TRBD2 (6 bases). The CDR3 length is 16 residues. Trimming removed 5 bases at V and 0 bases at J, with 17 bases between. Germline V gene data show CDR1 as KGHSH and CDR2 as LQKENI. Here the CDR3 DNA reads TGTGCCAGCTCAATCGGAGTGGGAGGCCCCTCCTACGAGCAGTACTTC. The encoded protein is CASSIGVGGPSYEQYF.

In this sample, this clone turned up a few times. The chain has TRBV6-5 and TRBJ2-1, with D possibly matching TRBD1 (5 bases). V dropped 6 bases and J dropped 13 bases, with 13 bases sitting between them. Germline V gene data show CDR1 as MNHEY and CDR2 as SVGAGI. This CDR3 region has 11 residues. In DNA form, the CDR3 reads TGTGCCAGCAGAAAAGGGGTATACCAGTTCTTC. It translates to CASRKGVYQFF.

CDR3 nucleotides: TGTGCCAGCAGCTTAAGCGGGAGCAAGACCCAGTACTTC. It codes for CASSLSGSKTQYF. The J gene is TRBJ2-5, the V gene TRBV5-4; 8 nucleotides match TRBD2. With 2 bases clipped from V and 6 bases from J, the junction kept 3 bases outside the gene matches. The CDR3 is made up of 13 amino acids. The germline gives CDR1 SGHNT, CDR2 YYREEE (reference sequence).

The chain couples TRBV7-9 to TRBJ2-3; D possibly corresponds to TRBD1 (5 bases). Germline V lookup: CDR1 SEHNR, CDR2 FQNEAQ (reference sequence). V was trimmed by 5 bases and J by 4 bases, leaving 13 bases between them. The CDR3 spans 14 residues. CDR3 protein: CASSPTGRADTQYF. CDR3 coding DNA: TGTGCCAGCAGCCCAACAGGCCGGGCAGATACGCAGTATTTT.

CDR3 coding DNA: TGTGCCAGCAGCTTAGAGGCCAGGGGGTCCCACAATGAGCAGTTCTTC. This codes for CASSLEARGSHNEQFF. This rearrangement joins TRBV7-9 to TRBJ2-1, with 7 nucleotides matching TRBD1. V was clipped by 1 base and J by 5 bases; unmatched bases: 8. Germline CDR1 is SEHNR and CDR2 is FQNEAQ (reference sequence). There are 16 residues in the CDR3.

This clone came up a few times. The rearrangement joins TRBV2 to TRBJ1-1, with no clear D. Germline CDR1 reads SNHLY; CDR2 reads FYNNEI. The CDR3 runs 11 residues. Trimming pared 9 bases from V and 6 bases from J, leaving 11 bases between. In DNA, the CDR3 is TGTGCCAGTCTCCGGAGAGCTGAAGCTTTCTTT. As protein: CASLRRAEAFF.

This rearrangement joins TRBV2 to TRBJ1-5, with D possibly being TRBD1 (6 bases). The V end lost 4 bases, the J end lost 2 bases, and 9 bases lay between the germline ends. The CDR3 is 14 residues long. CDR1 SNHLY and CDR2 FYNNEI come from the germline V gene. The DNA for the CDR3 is TGTGCCAGCAGTGGCCAGGGGCGCAATCAGCCCCAGCATTTT. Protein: CASSGQGRNQPQHF.

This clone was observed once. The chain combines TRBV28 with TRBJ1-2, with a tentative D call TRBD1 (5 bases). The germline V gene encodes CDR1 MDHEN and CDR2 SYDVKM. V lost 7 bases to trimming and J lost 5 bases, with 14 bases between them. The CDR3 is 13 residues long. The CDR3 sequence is CASTTGGTYGYTF. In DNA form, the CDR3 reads TGTGCCAGCACAACGGGGGGGACGTATGGCTACACCTTC.

The CDR3 spells CASSTAGFTDTQYF. The CDR3 DNA sequence: TGTGCCAGCAGTACGGCAGGGTTCACAGATACGCAGTATTTT. This chain connects TRBV6-6 to TRBJ2-3, with TRBD1 as a possible D gene (5 bases). The CDR3 is made up of 14 amino acids. From germline, CDR1 is MNHNY and CDR2 SVGAGI (reference sequence). Between the trimmed V and J ends, which lost 5 bases and 2 bases, there was a span of 11 bases.

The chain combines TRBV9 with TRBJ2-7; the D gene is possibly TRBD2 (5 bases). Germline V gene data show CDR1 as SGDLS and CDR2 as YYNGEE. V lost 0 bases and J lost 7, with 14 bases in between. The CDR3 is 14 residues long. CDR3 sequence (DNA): TGTGCCAGCAGCGTAGCCCCCAATGGAGGAGAGCAGTACTTC. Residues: CASSVAPNGGEQYF.

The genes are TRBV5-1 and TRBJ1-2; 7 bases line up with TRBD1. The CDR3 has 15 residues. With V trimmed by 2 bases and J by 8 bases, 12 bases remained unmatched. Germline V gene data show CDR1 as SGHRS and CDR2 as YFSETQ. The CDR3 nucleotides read TGCGCCAGCAGCTTAGGGACAGCCAACCTGGGAGGCTACACCTTC. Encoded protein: CASSLGTANLGGYTF.